This T cell receptor beta chain was recorded in a study of blood T cell repertoires in COVID-19. Study-wide context: Italy, Spain and the United States were the sources of the convalescent and acute COVID-19 samples. In each case, the material was cDNA or gDNA derived from T cells, B-cell-depleted T cells, or PBMCs.

There are 14 residues in the CDR3. Germline V gives CDR1 LNHDA, CDR2 SQIVND (reference sequence). V was shortened by 0 bases and J by 5 bases, with 8 bases between the two germline ends. Authors' data handling: Reference gene primer amplification gave estimated nucleated cell counts. TCRdb keeps only in-frame clones here, not all; method: immunoSEQ multiplex PCR. For V, J and clone size, that table is used; D and trimming come from the DNA. The table includes tens of thousands of clones, about four fifths detected once. The TCR originated in a man aged 45 to 65 with acute or convalescent COVID-19. This chain connects TRBV19 to TRBJ1-5; D not resolved. The sample was peripheral blood. CDR3 amino acids: CASSIDTRDQPQHF. The CDR3 DNA follows: TGTGCCAGTAGTATAGATACGAGGGATCAGCCCCAGCATTTT.